These 32 T cell receptor beta chains share one sample of origin, sequenced in a study of spatial heterogeneity in lung cancer. Each CDR3 protein is one row after TCRdb ran MiXCR on the 5' RACE reads. This table has around 66,000 distinct CDR3 sequences, about 5.9% appearing once. Time point indicated: sample taken at primary tumor resection. The source was PBMCs, collected at surgery. The receptor set was obtained from a female donor with early-stage non-small cell lung cancer.

The rearrangement uses TRBV27 and TRBJ1-1; TRBD1 is a possible D gene (5 bases). The CDR3 is 14 amino acids. Trimming shortened V by 3 bases and J by 1 base, and 9 bases separated the two germline ends. Looked up from germline, CDR1 is MNHEY and CDR2 is SMNVEV (reference sequence). CDR3 amino acids: CASSFGGGNTEAFF. The CDR3, as DNA: TGTGCCAGCAGTTTTGGGGGAGGGAACACTGAAGCTTTCTTT.

This clonotype was counted ten times or more. CDR3 DNA: TGTGCCAGCAGTGAAGCTGGGGCTAGCGGGAGGATGGATGAGCAGTTCTTC. Its translation is CASSEAGASGRMDEQFF. The chain carries TRBV6-1 and TRBJ2-1; 11 bases map to TRBD2. The CDR3 spans 17 residues. V dropped 0 bases and J dropped 8; count of bases not matched to a gene: 9. Germline lookup yields CDR1 MNHNS and CDR2 SASEGT.

The rearrangement uses TRBV3-1 and TRBJ1-1; weak D call: TRBD1 (5 bases). Germline V lookup: CDR1 LGHDT, CDR2 YNNKEL (reference sequence). This CDR3 has 14 amino acids. V lost 7 bases and J lost 5, with 17 bases in between. The CDR3 region has the DNA TGTGCCAGCACCCTCGGAGGGGCAGAAACTGAAGCTTTCTTT. Its protein product is CASTLGGAETEAFF.

This clonotype was seen many times. The chain has TRBV28 and TRBJ1-2, with 7 positions matching TRBD1. V shed 5 bases and J 4 bases; nucleotides not matched to a gene: 7. The CDR3 sequence is 14 residues long. Germline CDR1 MDHEN, CDR2 SYDVKM. The CDR3 sequence is CASSPRDSSYGYTF. CDR3 sequence (DNA): TGTGCCAGCAGTCCCCGGGACAGTTCCTATGGCTACACCTTC.

This clonotype has a count of ten or more. DNA for the CDR3: TGTGCCAGCAGTCCCCGGCCAGCGGGAGATCAGCAGTTCTTC. It is translated as CASSPRPAGDQQFF. The genes are TRBV12-3 or TRBV12-4 and TRBJ2-1; TRBD2 agrees at 8 bases. CDR3 length: 14 amino acids. After removal of 5 bases from V and 11 bases from J, the junction contained 11 bases not matched to a gene.

The J gene is TRBJ2-5, the V gene TRBV6-5, with D perhaps TRBD1 or TRBD2 (5 bases each). V lost 7 bases, J lost 1 base, and 16 bases lay in between. This CDR3 spans 15 amino acids. Germline V gives CDR1 MNHEY, CDR2 SVGAGI. The CDR3 loop reads CASKDNGAIQETQYF. CDR3 DNA: TGTGCCAGCAAAGATAACGGGGCTATCCAAGAGACCCAGTACTTC.

In this sample, this clonotype turned up many times. The chain has TRBV5-1 and TRBJ2-4; a possible D gene is TRBD2 (5 bases). V was pared by 4 bases and J by 0 bases, with 8 bases between. This CDR3 spans 14 amino acids. Germline CDR1 is SGHRS and CDR2 is YFSETQ. The chain's CDR3 is CASSGSTAKNIQYF. The DNA for the CDR3 is TGCGCCAGCAGCGGGAGTACAGCCAAAAACATTCAGTACTTC.

This clonotype was recorded at least ten times. This chain connects TRBV27 to TRBJ2-3, with 7 positions matching TRBD1. This CDR3 is 13 amino acids long. Germline trimming cut 2 bases from V and 7 bases from J; bases unmatched to any gene: 3. CDR1 is MNHEY and CDR2 is SMNVEV in the germline V gene (reference sequence). This chain's CDR3 is CASSLGQEYTQYF. The CDR3 nucleotides read TGTGCCAGCAGTTTAGGACAGGAATATACGCAGTATTTT.

This clonotype was observed a few times. V gene TRBV18 combines with J gene TRBJ1-1; 10 bases align to TRBD1. V trimming: 6 bases; J trimming: 4 bases; junction bases outside the gene matches: 5. The CDR3 has 14 amino acids. The germline V gene encodes CDR1 KGHSH and CDR2 LQKENI. CDR3 residues: CASSRRDRGTEAFF. The CDR3 DNA follows: TGTGCCAGCTCTCGCCGGGACAGGGGCACTGAAGCTTTCTTT. Full variable domain (missing parts from reference TRBV18 and TRBJ1-1): NAGVMQNPRHLVRRRGQEARLRCSPMKGHSHVYWYRQLPEEGLKFMVYLQKENIIDESGMPKERFSAEFPKEGPSILRIQQVVRGDSAAYFCASSRRDRGTEAFFGQGTRLTVV.

This rearrangement joins TRBV20-1 to TRBJ2-5, with 9 bases fitting TRBD1. With V trimmed by 3 bases and J by 5 bases, 10 bases remained unmatched. The CDR3 length is 15 residues. The germline CDR1 and CDR2 sequences are DFQATT and SNEGSKA (reference sequence). The CDR3 DNA sequence: TGCAGTGCTAGTCCCACAGGGGGCTTCAGGGAGACCCAGTACTTC. The encoded protein is CSASPTGGFRETQYF.

The rearrangement joins TRBV10-3 to TRBJ1-1; D is unclear. Germline values: CDR1 ENHRY, CDR2 SYGVKD. The ends were cut back, 1 base at V and 4 bases at J, with 10 bases in the middle. The CDR3 has 14 amino acids. CDR3 in DNA: TGTGCCATCAGTGAGTACGACCTAGTCACTGAAGCTTTCTTT. Translated, it gives CAISEYDLVTEAFF.

This clonotype was seen repeatedly, ten times or more. The chain combines TRBV5-1 with TRBJ1-1, with 9 bases that match TRBD1. Germline V gene lookup returns CDR1 SGHRS and CDR2 YFSETQ. The CDR3 sequence is 15 residues long. After removal of 4 bases from V and 0 bases from J, the junction contained 4 bases not matched to a gene. The CDR3 spells CASSTGGRMNTEAFF. In DNA, the CDR3 is TGCGCCAGCAGCACAGGGGGCCGAATGAACACTGAAGCTTTCTTT.

Ten or more counts support this clonotype. The rearrangement uses TRBV3-1 and TRBJ1-6; D unclear. This CDR3 spans 13 amino acids. From germline, CDR1 is LGHDT and CDR2 YNNKEL (reference sequence). Between the trimmed V and J ends, which lost 1 base and 7 bases, there was a span of 5 bases. In DNA form, the CDR3 reads TGTGCCAGCAGCCAAGGGACCAATTCACCCCTCCACTTT. Its translation is CASSQGTNSPLHF.

The genes are TRBV4-2 and TRBJ1-2; no clear D gene. Germline V gives CDR1 LGHNA, CDR2 YNFKEQ. This CDR3 contains 13 residues. Trimming took off 0 bases at V and 7 bases at J, with 9 bases between the two ends. CDR3 in DNA: TGTGCCAGCAGCCAAGATCTGTCCGCTGGCTACACCTTC. Encoded protein: CASSQDLSAGYTF.

This clonotype has ten or more counts. CDR3 residues: CASSWTGDRMNEQFF. CDR3 nucleotides: TGTGCCAGCAGTTGGACCGGGGACAGGATGAATGAGCAGTTCTTC. This chain joins TRBV12-3 or TRBV12-4 and TRBJ2-1; 8 bases agree with TRBD1. The CDR3 runs 15 residues. The V gene end was trimmed by 4 bases and the J gene end by 7 bases; junction bases not matched to a gene: 9.

This clonotype was recorded many times. V and J are TRBV28 and TRBJ1-2; no clear D gene. Germline values: CDR1 MDHEN, CDR2 SYDVKM. CDR3 size: 14 residues. The germline V and J ends were trimmed by 2 bases and 8 bases, with 15 bases remaining between them. The CDR3 bases are TGTGCCAGCAGTTTAGACCCTCTCTCGTTCGGCTACACCTTC. It yields the protein CASSLDPLSFGYTF.

The table lists this clonotype with many counts. This chain links TRBV2 with TRBJ1-2; no clear D gene. The CDR3 loop spans 11 amino acids. Trimming removed 2 bases at V and 7 bases at J, with 5 bases between. The germline gives CDR1 SNHLY, CDR2 FYNNEI. The CDR3 is CASSETVGYTF. The CDR3 nucleotides are TGTGCCAGCAGTGAAACAGTTGGCTACACCTTC.

This clonotype appeared many times. The chain combines TRBV20-1 with TRBJ2-3; no clear D gene. V was pared by 1 base and J by 0 bases, with 11 bases between. Germline V gene sequence: CDR1 DFQATT, CDR2 SNEGSKA (reference sequence). This CDR3 is built from 15 residues. DNA of the CDR3: TGCAGTGCTAGAGGACTCACTACTAGCACAGATACGCAGTATTTT. Amino acids: CSARGLTTSTDTQYF.

This clonotype was found a few times. The gene calls are TRBV6-1 and TRBJ1-4; D perhaps matches TRBD1 (6 bases). Trimming removed 2 bases from V and 7 bases from J, with 14 bases in between. The CDR3 loop spans 15 amino acids. Germline CDR1 is MNHNS and CDR2 is SASEGT. This CDR3 reads CASSESRGGSEKLFF. CDR3 DNA: TGTGCCAGCAGTGAATCCAGGGGCGGGAGTGAAAAACTGTTTTTT.

This clonotype occurred many times. V is TRBV3-1 and J is TRBJ1-3, with 9 bases aligning to TRBD1. The CDR3 length is 18 residues. V lost 3 bases, J lost 4 bases, and 13 bases stayed unmatched. Germline V gene sequence: CDR1 LGHDT, CDR2 YNNKEL (reference sequence). The CDR3: CASSQLHTDRGRGNTIYF. CDR3 sequence (DNA): TGTGCCAGCAGCCAGCTCCATACCGACAGGGGGAGAGGAAACACCATATATTTT.

Note on this clonotype: A much larger clone lies a single base off, so this may be a read error. The J gene is TRBJ2-7, the V gene TRBV7-3, with D possibly being TRBD1 or TRBD2 (5 bases each). This CDR3 has 12 amino acids. V was pared by 3 bases and J by 9 bases, with 12 bases between. Per the germline V gene, CDR1 is SGHTA and CDR2 is FQGTGA. The CDR3 DNA follows: TGTGCCAGCAGCTTCCTAGGGACCGGGCAGTACTTC. It yields the protein CASSFLGTGQYF.

The chain is built from TRBV6-1 and TRBJ2-1; 7 nucleotides agree with TRBD1. CDR1 MNHNS and CDR2 SASEGT come from the germline V gene. V lost 6 bases, J lost 0 bases, and 2 bases stayed unmatched. The CDR3 sequence is 14 residues long. The CDR3 region is CASSWDSSYNEQFF. CDR3 DNA sequence: TGTGCCAGCAGCTGGGACAGCTCCTACAATGAGCAGTTCTTC.

The genes are TRBV19 and TRBJ1-1, with TRBD1 matching 10 bases. The CDR3 has 18 residues. Germline values: CDR1 LNHDA, CDR2 SQIVND (reference sequence). Trimming took 9 bases from V and 5 from J; bases not matched to a gene: 21. The CDR3 region has the DNA TGTGCCAGCACCTCCCGGAAGGGACAGGGGTCGGCGGGAACTGAAGCTTTCTTT. Translation gives CASTSRKGQGSAGTEAFF. The full variable domain, its missing parts supplied by reference TRBV19 and TRBJ1-1, is DGGITQSPKYLFRKEGQNVTLSCEQNLNHDAMYWYRQDPGQGLRLIYYSQIVNDFQKGDIAEGYSVSREKKESFPLTVTSAQKNPTAFYLCASTSRKGQGSAGTEAFFGQGTRLTVV.

The table lists this clonotype with many counts. The chain carries TRBV5-1 and TRBJ1-1; D may be TRBD1 (5 bases). The CDR3 consists of 16 residues. Germline V gives CDR1 SGHRS, CDR2 YFSETQ. Trimming took off 4 bases at V and 0 bases at J, with 16 bases between the two ends. The CDR3: CASSPPQGQMNTEAFF. Here the CDR3 DNA reads TGCGCCAGCAGCCCCCCTCAGGGCCAAATGAACACTGAAGCTTTCTTT.

This clonotype was seen repeatedly, ten times or more. The V and J genes are TRBV10-3 and TRBJ2-7, with 10 bases that match TRBD2. Losses at the gene ends were 2 bases for V and 2 bases for J; bases not matched to a gene: 6. The CDR3 length is 16 residues. Germline V lookup: CDR1 ENHRY, CDR2 SYGVKD. The CDR3 nucleotides read TGTGCCATCAGTGAGCCCGCCAGCGGGAGGGCCTACGAGCAGTACTTC. Protein product: CAISEPASGRAYEQYF.

The sample holds many counts of this clonotype. The CDR3 loop reads CSAGRPDNYEQYF. For the CDR3, the DNA is TGCAGTGCCGGCCGCCCTGATAACTACGAGCAGTACTTC. This rearrangement joins TRBV20-1 to TRBJ2-7, with D uncertain. This CDR3 region has 13 residues. In germline, CDR1 is DFQATT, CDR2 SNEGSKA (reference sequence). Trimming shortened V by 6 bases and J by 3 bases, and 15 bases separated the two germline ends.

This clonotype has a handful of counts. The gene calls are TRBV7-2 and TRBJ2-7; D is unclear. The germline V and J ends were trimmed by 1 base and 2 bases, with 12 bases remaining between them. This CDR3 has 15 residues. Germline V lookup: CDR1 SGHTA, CDR2 FQGNSA. The CDR3 sequence is CASSLVSGSTYEQYV. CDR3 nucleotides: TGTGCCAGCAGCTTAGTTTCCGGCAGTACCTACGAGCAGTACGTC.

At least ten counts were recorded for this clonotype. The V call is TRBV20-1, the J call TRBJ1-6; D is unresolved. V was clipped by 3 bases and J by 4 bases, with 13 bases between them. The CDR3 runs to 15 residues. Germline V gene sequence: CDR1 DFQATT, CDR2 SNEGSKA (reference sequence). DNA of the CDR3: TGCAGTGCTAGGGGGAGGAGGCTGTATAATTCACCCCTCCACTTT. Translating gives CSARGRRLYNSPLHF.

This clonotype showed up many times. The chain combines TRBV24-1 with TRBJ1-5; 7 nucleotides agree with TRBD1. Germline CDR1 KGHDR, CDR2 SFDVKD. The CDR3 loop spans 14 amino acids. V was pared by 3 bases and J by 4 bases, with 2 bases of the junction left unmatched. The CDR3 nucleotides read TGTGCCACCAGTGATCTCAGGGGGAATCAGCCCCAGCATTTT. Translating it yields CATSDLRGNQPQHF.

V is TRBV7-9 and J is TRBJ2-1; 10 bases align to TRBD1. V lost 7 bases and J lost 8; bases outside the gene matches: 8. CDR3 length: 14 residues. The V gene's germline CDR1 is SEHNR and CDR2 FQNEAQ (reference sequence). The CDR3 DNA reads as TGTGCCAGCACCCCCGGGACAGGGGTCGATGAGCAGTTCTTC. This encodes CASTPGTGVDEQFF.

Many counts were recorded for this clonotype. The chain uses TRBV5-1 and TRBJ2-7, with 13 bases matching TRBD2. The CDR3 runs 16 residues. CDR1 SGHRS and CDR2 YFSETQ come from the germline V gene. V was pared by 4 bases and J by 4 bases, with 8 bases of the junction left unmatched. The CDR3, as DNA: TGCGCCAGCAGCCCCGGACTAGCGGGAGAGGGTTACGAGCAGTACTTC. Protein product: CASSPGLAGEGYEQYF.

This clonotype occurred once. The J gene is TRBJ1-2, the V gene TRBV30, with no clear D. V was shortened by 3 bases and J by 8 bases, with 19 bases between the two germline ends. This CDR3 region has 14 residues. Germline V lookup: CDR1 GTSNPN, CDR2 SVGIG (reference sequence). CDR3 coding DNA: TGTGCCTGGAGCGCTGGACTTACGGTAGTAGGCTACACCTTC. This sequence encodes CAWSAGLTVVGYTF.